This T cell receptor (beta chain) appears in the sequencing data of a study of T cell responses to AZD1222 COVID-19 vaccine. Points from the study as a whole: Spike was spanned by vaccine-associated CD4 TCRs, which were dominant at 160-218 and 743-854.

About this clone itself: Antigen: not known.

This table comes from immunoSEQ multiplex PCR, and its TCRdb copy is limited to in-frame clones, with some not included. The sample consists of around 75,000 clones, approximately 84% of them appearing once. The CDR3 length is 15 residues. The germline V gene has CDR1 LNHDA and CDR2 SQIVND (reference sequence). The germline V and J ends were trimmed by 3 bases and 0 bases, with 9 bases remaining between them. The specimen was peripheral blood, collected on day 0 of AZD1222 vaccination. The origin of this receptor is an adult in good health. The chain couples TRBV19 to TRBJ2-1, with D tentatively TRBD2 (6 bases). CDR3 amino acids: CASSIDGSSYNEQFF. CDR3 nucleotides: TGTGCCAGTAGTATCGACGGGAGCTCCTACAATGAGCAGTTCTTC.